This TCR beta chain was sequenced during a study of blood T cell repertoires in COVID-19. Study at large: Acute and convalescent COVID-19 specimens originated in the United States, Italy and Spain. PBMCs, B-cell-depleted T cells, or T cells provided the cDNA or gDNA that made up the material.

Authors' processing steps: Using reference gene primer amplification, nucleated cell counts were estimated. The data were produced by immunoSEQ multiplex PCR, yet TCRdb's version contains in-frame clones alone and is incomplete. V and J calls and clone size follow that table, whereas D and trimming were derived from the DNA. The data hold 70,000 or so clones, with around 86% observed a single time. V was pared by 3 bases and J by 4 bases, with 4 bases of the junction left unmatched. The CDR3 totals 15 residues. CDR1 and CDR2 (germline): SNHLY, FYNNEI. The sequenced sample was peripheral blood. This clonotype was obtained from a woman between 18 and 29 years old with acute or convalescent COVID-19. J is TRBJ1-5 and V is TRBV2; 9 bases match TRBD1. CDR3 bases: TGTGCCAGCAGTGATACCGGGACAGGGAATCAGCCCCAGCATTTT. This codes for CASSDTGTGNQPQHF. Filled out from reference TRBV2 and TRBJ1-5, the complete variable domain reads EPEVTQTPSHQVTQMGQEVILRCVPISNHLYFYWYRQILGQKVEFLVSFYNNEISEKSEIFDDQFSVERPDGSNFTLKIRSTKLEDSAMYFCASSDTGTGNQPQHFGDGTRLSIL.